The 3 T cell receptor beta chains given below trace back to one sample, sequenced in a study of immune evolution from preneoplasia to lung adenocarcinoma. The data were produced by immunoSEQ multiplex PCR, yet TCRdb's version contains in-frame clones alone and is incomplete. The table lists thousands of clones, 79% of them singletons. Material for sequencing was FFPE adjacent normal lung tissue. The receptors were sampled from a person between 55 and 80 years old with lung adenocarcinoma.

In nucleotides, the CDR3 is TGTGCCAGCAGAGTGGACAGGGACCCCTACGAGCAGTACTTC. It specifies CASRVDRDPYEQYF. The chain uses TRBV6-5 and TRBJ2-7; the match to TRBD1 covers 8 bases. CDR1 and CDR2 (germline): MNHEY, SVGAGI. There are 14 residues in the CDR3. The junction had 6 bases not matched to a gene; V was cut back by 6 bases and J by 2 bases.

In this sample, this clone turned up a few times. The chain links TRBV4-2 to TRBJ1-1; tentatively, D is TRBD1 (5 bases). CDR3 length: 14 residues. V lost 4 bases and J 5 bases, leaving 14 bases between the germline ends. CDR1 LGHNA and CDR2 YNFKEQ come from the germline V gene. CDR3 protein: CASSRPGAGTEAFF. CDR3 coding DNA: TGTGCCAGCAGCCGTCCCGGGGCCGGGACTGAAGCTTTCTTT.

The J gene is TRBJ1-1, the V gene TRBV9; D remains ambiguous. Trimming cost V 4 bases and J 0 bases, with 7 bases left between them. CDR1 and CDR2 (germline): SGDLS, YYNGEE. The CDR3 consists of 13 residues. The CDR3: CASSTGMNTEAFF. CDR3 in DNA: TGTGCCAGCAGCACGGGCATGAACACTGAAGCTTTCTTT.